These T cell receptor beta chains were read from a single sample in a study of shared clonotypes between healthy human individuals. TCRdb's copy holds only in-frame clones and misses some; the assay was immunoSEQ multiplex PCR. In the table there are more than 600,000 clones, under 95% of which are singletons. The specimen sequenced was naive CD8+ T cells sorted from blood. These receptors were collected from a man between 25 and 39 years old in good health. Each CDR3 is given with its conserved first and last residue. The order of the fields is J gene, D gene, V gene, clone size, CDR3 protein, CDR3 DNA. A D gene is named only where the DNA matches it firmly. Size is omitted from some rows. Given values are once, few, many or a class for expanded clones.

j_call: TRBJ1-4
d_call: -
v_call: TRBV7-9
clone_size: -
cdr3_aa: CASRGEKLFF
cdr3_nt: TGTGCCAGCAGAGGGGAAAAACTGTTTTTT

j_call: TRBJ2-2
d_call: TRBD1
v_call: TRBV27
clone_size: -
cdr3_aa: CASSLSSGQGRTGELFF
cdr3_nt: TGTGCCAGCAGTTTATCGAGTGGACAGGGGCGCACCGGGGAGCTGTTTTTT

j_call: TRBJ1-1
d_call: -
v_call: TRBV5-6
clone_size: -
cdr3_aa: CASSLNNVGGMNTEAFF
cdr3_nt: TGTGCCAGCAGCTTAAACAATGTGGGAGGTATGAACACTGAAGCTTTCTTT

j_call: TRBJ1-2
d_call: TRBD1
v_call: TRBV7-8
clone_size: -
cdr3_aa: CASMRGQGAEGYTF
cdr3_nt: TGTGCCAGCATGCGGGGACAGGGGGCAGAAGGCTACACCTTC

j_call: TRBJ2-7
d_call: TRBD1
v_call: TRBV7-9
clone_size: -
cdr3_aa: CASSFGSGTGGYEQYF
cdr3_nt: TGTGCCAGCAGCTTTGGTTCGGGGACAGGGGGCTACGAGCAGTACTTC

j_call: TRBJ2-3
d_call: TRBD2
v_call: TRBV4-2
clone_size: once
cdr3_aa: CASSQRLAGDTDTQYF
cdr3_nt: TGTGCCAGCAGCCAAAGACTAGCGGGAGACACAGATACGCAGTATTTT

j_call: TRBJ1-1
d_call: -
v_call: TRBV27
clone_size: -
cdr3_aa: CASSLASITPMNTEAFF
cdr3_nt: TGTGCCAGCAGTTTGGCCAGCATAACACCCATGAACACTGAAGCTTTCTTT

j_call: TRBJ2-7
d_call: TRBD2
v_call: TRBV11-2
clone_size: once
cdr3_aa: CASSLVPSGGYEQYF
cdr3_nt: TGTGCCAGCAGCTTAGTCCCTAGCGGAGGCTACGAGCAGTACTTC

j_call: TRBJ1-1
d_call: -
v_call: TRBV5-1
clone_size: -
cdr3_aa: CASSLVPGMAEAFF
cdr3_nt: TGCGCCAGCAGCTTAGTGCCCGGAATGGCTGAAGCTTTCTTT

j_call: TRBJ2-1
d_call: -
v_call: TRBV7-9
clone_size: -
cdr3_aa: CASSSQVREEQFF
cdr3_nt: TGTGCCAGCAGCTCCCAAGTTCGGGAAGAGCAGTTCTTC

j_call: TRBJ1-2
d_call: -
v_call: TRBV6-1
clone_size: -
cdr3_aa: CASSEGMRSLDGYTF
cdr3_nt: TGTGCCAGCAGTGAAGGGATGAGGAGTCTGGATGGCTACACCTTC

j_call: TRBJ1-1
d_call: -
v_call: TRBV4-3
clone_size: -
cdr3_aa: CASSQDPRIMNTEAFF
cdr3_nt: TGCGCCAGCAGCCAAGATCCACGGATTATGAACACTGAAGCTTTCTTT

j_call: TRBJ2-7
d_call: -
v_call: TRBV4-3
clone_size: -
cdr3_aa: CASSQDTSYEQYF
cdr3_nt: TGCGCCAGCAGCCAAGACACTTCCTACGAGCAGTACTTC

j_call: TRBJ2-5
d_call: TRBD1
v_call: TRBV4-1
clone_size: -
cdr3_aa: CASSQDQWGTEETQYF
cdr3_nt: TGCGCCAGCAGCCAAGATCAGTGGGGGACAGAAGAGACCCAGTACTTC

j_call: TRBJ2-1
d_call: TRBD1
v_call: TRBV6-1
clone_size: -
cdr3_aa: CASSWTGDTKMKQFF
cdr3_nt: TGTGCCAGCAGTTGGACAGGGGACACAAAAATGAAGCAGTTCTTC

j_call: TRBJ2-7
d_call: -
v_call: TRBV27
clone_size: once
cdr3_aa: CASSPWQLASYEQYF
cdr3_nt: TGTGCCAGCAGTCCCTGGCAGCTGGCCTCCTACGAGCAGTACTTC

j_call: TRBJ2-1
d_call: TRBD2
v_call: TRBV28
clone_size: -
cdr3_aa: CASSYQGLWTSGSNEQFF
cdr3_nt: TGTGCCAGCAGTTACCAGGGGTTATGGACTAGCGGGAGTAATGAGCAGTTCTTC

j_call: TRBJ2-1
d_call: TRBD2
v_call: TRBV29-1
clone_size: -
cdr3_aa: CSVFPSGRDASYNEQFF
cdr3_nt: TGCAGCGTTTTTCCTAGCGGGAGGGATGCCTCCTACAATGAGCAGTTCTTC

j_call: TRBJ2-3
d_call: TRBD2
v_call: TRBV29-1
clone_size: -
cdr3_aa: CSVALGGGPSDTQYF
cdr3_nt: TGCAGCGTTGCCCTTGGGGGAGGGCCATCAGATACGCAGTATTTT

j_call: TRBJ2-1
d_call: -
v_call: TRBV7-2
clone_size: -
cdr3_aa: CASSLAGTFNEQFF
cdr3_nt: TGTGCCAGCAGCTTGGCCGGGACTTTCAATGAGCAGTTCTTC

j_call: TRBJ2-7
d_call: -
v_call: TRBV27
clone_size: -
cdr3_aa: CASSLSRATYEQYF
cdr3_nt: TGTGCCAGCAGTTTATCGAGAGCAACCTACGAGCAGTACTTC

j_call: TRBJ1-2
d_call: -
v_call: TRBV6-1
clone_size: -
cdr3_aa: CASSTGMGNYGYTF
cdr3_nt: TGTGCCAGCAGTACAGGGATGGGTAACTATGGCTACACCTTC

j_call: TRBJ2-1
d_call: -
v_call: TRBV27
clone_size: -
cdr3_aa: CASSLGLVYNEQFF
cdr3_nt: TGTGCCAGCAGTTTGGGGCTCGTCTACAATGAGCAGTTCTTC

j_call: TRBJ1-1
d_call: -
v_call: TRBV27
clone_size: -
cdr3_aa: CASSLSSTRGAFF
cdr3_nt: TGTGCCAGCAGTTTATCTAGCACCAGGGGAGCTTTCTTT

j_call: TRBJ1-5
d_call: -
v_call: TRBV28
clone_size: -
cdr3_aa: CASTSARGPYQPQHF
cdr3_nt: TGTGCCAGCACCTCCGCCAGGGGACCCTATCAGCCCCAGCATTTT

j_call: TRBJ2-1
d_call: TRBD2
v_call: TRBV15
clone_size: -
cdr3_aa: CATNGKREGRNNEQFF
cdr3_nt: TGTGCCACCAACGGCAAGCGGGAGGGCCGTAACAATGAGCAGTTCTTC

j_call: TRBJ2-5
d_call: TRBD2
v_call: TRBV9
clone_size: -
cdr3_aa: CASSAWTSGSMETQYF
cdr3_nt: TGTGCCAGCAGCGCCTGGACTAGCGGGAGTATGGAGACCCAGTACTTC

j_call: TRBJ2-5
d_call: TRBD2
v_call: TRBV27
clone_size: -
cdr3_aa: CASSPIAGRETQYF
cdr3_nt: TGTGCCAGCAGTCCGATAGCGGGACGGGAGACCCAGTACTTC

j_call: TRBJ2-7
d_call: -
v_call: TRBV4-1
clone_size: -
cdr3_aa: CASSQVSEGYEQYF
cdr3_nt: TGCGCCAGCAGCCAAGTATCGGAGGGCTACGAGCAGTACTTC

j_call: TRBJ2-1
d_call: -
v_call: TRBV7-6
clone_size: -
cdr3_aa: CASSLDGTSSSYNEQFF
cdr3_nt: TGTGCCAGCAGCTTAGATGGGACTTCCAGCTCCTACAATGAGCAGTTCTTC

j_call: TRBJ2-5
d_call: -
v_call: TRBV7-9
clone_size: -
cdr3_aa: CASSNPGKETQYF
cdr3_nt: TGTGCCAGCAGCAATCCGGGGAAAGAGACCCAGTACTTC

j_call: TRBJ2-7
d_call: TRBD1
v_call: TRBV7-2
clone_size: -
cdr3_aa: CASSLGQVSYEQYF
cdr3_nt: TGTGCCAGCAGCTTGGGACAGGTGTCCTACGAGCAGTACTTC

j_call: TRBJ1-3
d_call: -
v_call: TRBV9
clone_size: -
cdr3_aa: CASSSDGGSGNTIYF
cdr3_nt: TGTGCCAGCAGCTCCGACGGGGGCTCTGGAAACACCATATATTTT

j_call: TRBJ2-7
d_call: -
v_call: TRBV28
clone_size: few
cdr3_aa: CASRPGHLYEQYF
cdr3_nt: TGTGCCAGCAGGCCGGGACACCTCTACGAGCAGTACTTC

j_call: TRBJ2-7
d_call: -
v_call: TRBV7-6
clone_size: -
cdr3_aa: CASSPLGGSYEQYF
cdr3_nt: TGTGCCAGCAGCCCCCTTGGGGGCTCCTACGAGCAGTACTTC

j_call: TRBJ1-5
d_call: TRBD1
v_call: TRBV4-1
clone_size: -
cdr3_aa: CASSQLGQGGNQPQHF
cdr3_nt: TGCGCCAGCAGCCAATTGGGACAGGGGGGCAATCAGCCCCAGCATTTT

j_call: TRBJ2-7
d_call: -
v_call: TRBV4-1
clone_size: -
cdr3_aa: CASGTSSEQYF
cdr3_nt: TGCGCCAGCGGAACTAGCTCCGAGCAGTACTTC